The source of this T cell receptor beta chain is a study of cytomegalovirus exposure and HLA in healthy donors. Study information: In an early release, HLA-typed donors contributed tens of millions of unique TCR sequences.

The CDR3 extends over 13 amino acids. V was clipped by 3 bases and J by 0 bases, with 3 bases between them. CDR1 and CDR2 (germline): MRHNA, SNTAGT. This clone was counted between two and nine times. The PCR was carried out with 60 Vbeta primers and 13 Jbeta primers. Using immunoSEQ multiplex PCR, the repertoire was profiled, and TCRdb retains in-frame clones only, with some absent. The table includes 90,000 or so clones, 75% to 80% detected once. The source of this sequence is a female donor in good health and CMV-seronegative. Sample: PBMCs. The chain couples TRBV6-4 to TRBJ2-1, with D uncertain. The CDR3 DNA is TGTGCCAGCAGTGAGAGCTCCTACAATGAGCAGTTCTTC. This gives the protein CASSESSYNEQFF.